The 25 T cell receptor beta chains listed next were all sequenced from one sample in a study of T cells after yellow fever vaccination. TCRdb reanalysed the 5' RACE reads using MiXCR and keeps one entry per CDR3 protein. The repertoire holds fewer than 400,000 distinct CDR3 sequences, roughly a tenth seen once, with about 3.3% in the top ten. The starting material was CD4+ T cells sorted from PBMCs, obtained 45 days after the yellow fever booster vaccination. These receptors were obtained from a man between 18 and 35 years old who received the YFV17D yellow fever vaccine.

V usage is TRBV12-3 or TRBV12-4 and J usage is TRBJ2-3; the match to TRBD2 covers 8 bases. V trimming: 5 bases; J trimming: 3 bases; junction bases outside the gene matches: 10. This CDR3 spans 16 amino acids. The CDR3 coding sequence is TGTGCCAGCAGTCCCATAGCGGGGTGGGGAACAGATACGCAGTATTTT. Protein product: CASSPIAGWGTDTQYF.

This rearrangement joins TRBV7-3 to TRBJ1-6; D may be TRBD1 (5 bases). The V and J ends lost 2 bases and 6 bases respectively, with 11 bases between them. The germline V gene encodes CDR1 SGHTA and CDR2 FQGTGA. The CDR3 sequence is 15 residues long. CDR3 nucleotides: TGTGCCAGCAGCTTATTCCCTGGGGGTAATTCACCCCTCCACTTT. It encodes CASSLFPGGNSPLHF.

This clonotype was detected only a few times. V is TRBV5-5 and J is TRBJ1-3, with TRBD1 identical over 9 bases. Germline values: CDR1 SGHKS, CDR2 YYEKEE (reference sequence). This CDR3 is built from 15 residues. The V segment lost 3 bases and the J segment 3 bases; nucleotides outside the gene matches: 4. The CDR3 DNA sequence: TGTGCCAGCAGCTACGGACAGGGGAATGGAAACACCATATATTTT. It specifies CASSYGQGNGNTIYF.

This chain connects TRBV3-1 to TRBJ2-1, with D tentatively TRBD1 or TRBD2 (5 bases each). This CDR3 region has 15 residues. V was trimmed by 5 bases and J by 8 bases, leaving 19 bases between them. CDR1 is LGHDT and CDR2 is YNNKEL in the germline V gene (reference sequence). In DNA form, the CDR3 reads TGTGCCAGCAGCTGGCCCGGAGGTGTGGGGGATGAGCAGTTCTTC. Translation gives CASSWPGGVGDEQFF.

The V gene is TRBV4-1, the J gene TRBJ2-5, with D unclear. This CDR3 spans 17 amino acids. Germline CDR1 reads MGHRA; CDR2 reads YSYEKL. Trimming cost V 0 bases and J 0 bases, with 14 bases left between them. The CDR3 spells CASSQERPRTHQETQYF. The CDR3 DNA is TGCGCCAGCAGCCAAGAAAGGCCCAGAACCCACCAAGAGACCCAGTACTTC.

This clonotype was observed a few times. The chain carries TRBV5-1 and TRBJ1-2; possible D gene TRBD1, 5 bases. V lost 3 bases to trimming and J lost 2 bases, with 14 bases between them. The CDR3 runs 15 residues. Germline CDR1 and CDR2: SGHRS and YFSETQ. Written as DNA, the CDR3 is TGCGCCAGCAGCTCCCAGGGTCAGTCGAACTATGGCTACACCTTC. Amino acids: CASSSQGQSNYGYTF.

This clonotype has more than one count but fewer than ten. The chain combines TRBV21-1 with TRBJ2-1; the table's D call of TRBD1 was not tested on the DNA. TRBV21-1 is a known pseudogene. The CDR3 runs 15 residues. This chain's CDR3 is CASTTPCSGGNEQFF. DNA of the CDR3: TGTGCCAGCACCACCCCCTGCTCGGGGGGTAATGAGCAGTTCTTC.

There are many counts of this clonotype. V gene TRBV6-5 combines with J gene TRBJ2-3, with D perhaps assigned TRBD1 or TRBD2 (5 bases each). V was shortened by 4 bases and J by 0 bases, with 17 bases between the two germline ends. CDR1 is MNHEY and CDR2 is SVGAGI in the germline V gene. The CDR3 extends over 17 amino acids. The CDR3 DNA reads TGTGCCAGCAGTTCCCCCAGCCGGGACCCTAGCACAGATACGCAGTATTTT. It codes for CASSSPSRDPSTDTQYF.

The table lists this clonotype with many counts. The chain recombines TRBV5-1 with TRBJ2-5; the D is unclear. This CDR3 is 15 amino acids long. The germline V gene encodes CDR1 SGHRS and CDR2 YFSETQ. Trimming removed 4 bases from V and 2 bases from J, with 15 bases in between. The CDR3 DNA is TGCGCCAGCAGCCCCTACGGCCTTCTTCAAGAGACCCAGTACTTC. Translation gives CASSPYGLLQETQYF.

This clonotype has only a few counts. V gene TRBV4-3 combines with J gene TRBJ1-2; D gene unclear. The CDR3 consists of 13 residues. V was trimmed by 0 bases and J by 9 bases, leaving 11 bases between them. Germline V gene sequence: CDR1 LGHNA, CDR2 YSLEER. CDR3 loop: CASSQENFGSYTF. The CDR3 coding sequence is TGCGCCAGCAGCCAAGAGAACTTTGGTAGCTACACCTTC.

Many counts were recorded for this clonotype. This chain connects TRBV6-2 or TRBV6-3 to TRBJ2-5; D is uncertain. Trimming cost V 6 bases and J 7 bases, with 12 bases left between them. From germline, CDR1 is MNHEY and CDR2 SVGEGT. The CDR3 runs to 12 residues. Here the CDR3 DNA reads TGTGCCAGCAGCGGGCCTGGCGGGACCCAGTACTTC. Translating gives CASSGPGGTQYF.

This clonotype appeared a few times. The chain employs TRBV28 and TRBJ2-7, with D unresolved. Germline CDR1 is MDHEN and CDR2 is SYDVKM. There are 13 residues in the CDR3. Between the trimmed V and J ends, which lost 9 bases and 5 bases, there was a span of 17 bases. CDR3 loop: CARVVHCPHEQYV. CDR3 DNA: TGTGCCAGGGTCGTACATTGCCCCCACGAGCAGTACGTC.

This rearrangement joins TRBV7-8 to TRBJ2-1; a weak D match, TRBD2 (6 bases). V shed 3 bases and J shed 6 bases, with 12 bases lying between them. From germline, CDR1 is SGHVS and CDR2 FQNEAQ. This CDR3 is 14 amino acids long. Written as DNA, the CDR3 is TGTGCCAGCAGCTTGGGACTGGTTAGCAATGAGCAGTTCTTC. This codes for CASSLGLVSNEQFF.

This clonotype was counted at least ten times. The genes are TRBV15 and TRBJ2-5; perhaps TRBD2 as D (5 bases). V was pared by 1 base and J by 5 bases, with 14 bases between. The CDR3 has 15 residues. Germline CDR1 is LNHNV and CDR2 is YYDKDF (reference sequence). CDR3 region: CATSRAGAESETQYF. CDR3 bases: TGTGCCACCAGCAGAGCTGGAGCGGAAAGTGAGACCCAGTACTTC. The complete variable domain, with remaining parts taken from reference TRBV15 and TRBJ2-5, reads DAMVIQNPRYQVTQFGKPVTLSCSQTLNHNVMYWYQQKSSQAPKLLFHYYDKDFNNEADTPDNFQSRRPNTSFCFLDIRSPGLGDTAMYLCATSRAGAESETQYFGPGTRLLVL.

This chain connects TRBV24-1 to TRBJ1-2; D unclear. This CDR3 is built from 12 residues. Germline-derived CDR1 and CDR2 are KGHDR and SFDVKD. V lost 6 bases, J lost 6 bases, and 10 bases lay in between. CDR3 sequence: CATSNGGDGYTF. As DNA, the CDR3 is TGTGCCACCAGTAACGGCGGGGATGGCTACACCTTC.

This clonotype has a handful of counts. The V call is TRBV6-6, the J call TRBJ2-3; 16 bases map to TRBD2. Germline-derived CDR1 and CDR2 are MNHNY and SVGAGI (reference sequence). Trimming took 5 bases from V and 2 from J; bases not matched to a gene: 13. This CDR3 comprises 20 residues. The CDR3 DNA reads TGTGCCAGCAGTAGAACCCCAGGGACTAGCGGGGGGGGAAACACAGATACGCAGTATTTT. It yields the protein CASSRTPGTSGGGNTDTQYF.

The chain combines TRBV27 with TRBJ1-1, with unresolved D. This CDR3 spans 14 amino acids. Germline CDR1 and CDR2: MNHEY and SMNVEV (reference sequence). V was pared by 2 bases and J by 1 base, with 8 bases between. The CDR3 DNA reads as TGTGCCAGCAGTTTAAAACACAGGAACACTGAAGCTTTCTTT. Translated: CASSLKHRNTEAFF.

The table lists this clonotype with many counts. The chain combines TRBV12-3 or TRBV12-4 with TRBJ1-3; no clear D gene. The germline V and J ends were trimmed by 4 bases and 2 bases, with 12 bases remaining between them. The CDR3 runs 15 residues. The CDR3 sequence is CASSSDRGAGNTIYF. The CDR3 DNA follows: TGTGCCAGCAGTTCCGACCGAGGTGCTGGAAACACCATATATTTT.

The chain recombines TRBV7-2 with TRBJ1-4; TRBD1 matches at 7 bases. The V gene end was trimmed by 6 bases and the J gene end by 8 bases; junction bases not matched to a gene: 12. The CDR3 extends over 15 amino acids. Germline V gene data show CDR1 as SGHTA and CDR2 as FQGNSA. CDR3 amino acids: CASSWTYSGGEKLFF. The CDR3 region has the DNA TGTGCCAGCAGTTGGACATATTCAGGGGGAGAAAAACTGTTTTTT.

The CDR3 DNA reads TGTGCCAGCAGTAAGACAGGGGGCGGTGGGGCCAACGTCCTGACTTTC. This encodes CASSKTGGGGANVLTF. V and J are TRBV5-5 and TRBJ2-6; TRBD1 agrees at 10 bases. Germline V gene data show CDR1 as SGHKS and CDR2 as YYEKEE (reference sequence). The V and J ends lost 5 bases and 3 bases, in that order; junction bases with no gene match: 5. CDR3 size: 16 residues. The complete variable domain, with remaining parts taken from reference TRBV5-5 and TRBJ2-6, reads DAGVTQSPTHLIKTRGQQVTLRCSPISGHKSVSWYQQVLGQGPQFIFQYYEKEERGRGNFPDRFSARQFPNYSSELNVNALLLGDSALYLCASSKTGGGGANVLTFGAGSRLTVL.

This clonotype was observed a few times. The genes are TRBV5-4 and TRBJ2-3; 9 bases are shared with TRBD1. From germline, CDR1 is SGHNT and CDR2 YYREEE (reference sequence). V shed 4 bases and J 4 bases; nucleotides not matched to a gene: 10. CDR3 length: 16 amino acids. The CDR3 reads CASSLAGTGMADTQYF. In DNA form, the CDR3 reads TGTGCCAGCAGCCTCGCCGGGACAGGGATGGCAGATACGCAGTATTTT.

This clonotype was observed at least ten times. V usage is TRBV7-6 and J usage is TRBJ2-5; weak D call: TRBD2 (5 bases). The length of the CDR3 is 14 residues. Germline lookup yields CDR1 SGHVS and CDR2 FNYEAQ. Trimming stripped 2 bases from V and 7 bases from J, with 14 bases between. The CDR3, as DNA: TGTGCCAGCAGCTTACAGCTAGCTGCTGGGACCCAGTACTTC. Translated, it gives CASSLQLAAGTQYF.

The sample holds a few counts of this clonotype. The chain couples TRBV20-1 to TRBJ2-2, with TRBD1 matching over 8 bases. The CDR3 is 15 amino acids. The ends lost 0 bases at V and 5 bases at J; junction bases unmatched: 5. CDR1 and CDR2 from the germline V gene are DFQATT and SNEGSKA (reference sequence). CDR3: CSARDQGAGTGELFF. The CDR3 nucleotides read TGCAGTGCTAGAGATCAGGGGGCGGGTACCGGGGAGCTGTTTTTT.

The chain is built from TRBV28 and TRBJ2-4, with 9 bases aligning to TRBD1. Germline-derived CDR1 and CDR2 are MDHEN and SYDVKM. V lost 5 bases and J lost 8; bases outside the gene matches: 10. The CDR3 has 15 amino acids. CDR3 sequence: CASSPPGQGSDIQYF. The CDR3 bases are TGTGCCAGCAGTCCACCGGGACAGGGATCCGACATTCAGTACTTC.

The sample holds a few counts of this clonotype. The chain combines TRBV4-1 with TRBJ2-7, with 7 positions matching TRBD2. Germline assignment: CDR1 MGHRA and CDR2 YSYEKL. The CDR3 is 13 residues long. V lost 7 bases and J lost 2; bases outside the gene matches: 5. The CDR3 DNA reads as TGCGCCAGCAAAGGGGAGGGTACCTACGAGCAGTACTTC. Translation gives CASKGEGTYEQYF.